What follows is one TCR beta chain and its context. The antigen is not known. The sample belongs to a study of CD8+ T cells in alopecia areata. As for the study in general: People stayed on tofacitinib for 6 to 18 months, then stopped the drug for 6 months.

General study findings and limits: In lesional scalp, particularly from alopecia totalis/universalis, clonality was higher than in normal scalp.

As part of sample collection, lesional scalp punch biopsies and peripheral blood were taken from alopecia areata patients. Sorted populations comprised CD4+ and CD8+ T cells obtained from PBMCs. Extracted RNA was reverse transcribed, and the resulting cDNA served as sequencing template. The data were produced by immunoSEQ multiplex PCR, yet TCRdb's version contains in-frame clones alone and is incomplete. The repertoire holds about 98,000 clones, with around two fifths as singletons. The CDR3 length is 13 residues. Trimming cost V 1 base and J 5 bases, with 11 bases left between them. Looked up from germline, CDR1 is GTSNPN and CDR2 is SVGIG (reference sequence).

The sequenced sample consisted of CD4+ T cells sorted from blood. The source of this sequence is a human donor with alopecia areata. This chain links TRBV30 with TRBJ2-5, with a tentative D call TRBD1 (5 bases). Written as DNA, the CDR3 is TGTGCCTGGAGTGAAACAGGATGGGAGACCCAGTACTTC. This encodes CAWSETGWETQYF.